This entry lists 21 T cell receptor beta chains sequenced from one sample in a study of shared clonotypes between healthy human individuals. The data were produced by immunoSEQ multiplex PCR, yet TCRdb's version contains in-frame clones alone and is incomplete. The sample lists 900,000 to 1,200,000 clones, 70% to 80% occurring once. Sequencing was done on a sample of memory CD4+ T cells from PBMCs. Regarding subset: CD45RA-negative fraction. Receptor source: a man aged 18 to 29 in good health. Some clones in this sample may be carry-over from other donors' samples.

This chain joins TRBV4-3 and TRBJ2-7; 8 bases map to TRBD2. This CDR3 spans 15 amino acids. Germline CDR1 is LGHNA and CDR2 is YSLEER. The V segment lost 1 base and the J segment 3 bases; nucleotides outside the gene matches: 5. The CDR3 region has the DNA TGCGCCAGCAGCCAAGGGAAAGCGGGAGTCTACGAGCAGTACTTC. Translated, it gives CASSQGKAGVYEQYF.

J is TRBJ2-2 and V is TRBV5-8, with 7 bases fitting TRBD1. The germline CDR1 and CDR2 sequences are SGHTS and YDEGEE. The CDR3 length is 15 residues. With V trimmed by 3 bases and J by 0 bases, 2 bases remained unmatched. This CDR3 reads CASSWDRPNTGELFF. The CDR3 DNA sequence: TGTGCCAGCAGCTGGGACAGACCGAACACCGGGGAGCTGTTTTTT.

The chain has TRBV30 and TRBJ2-1, with 10 nucleotides matching TRBD2. Per the germline V gene, CDR1 is GTSNPN and CDR2 is SVGIG (reference sequence). The length of the CDR3 is 15 residues. J lost 10 bases, V lost 1 base, and 10 bases had no gene match. The CDR3 DNA reads as TGTGCCTGGAGTGCAGTGGGGCTAGCGGGAGTAGAGCAGTTCTTC. It yields the protein CAWSAVGLAGVEQFF.

This sequence joins TRBV7-2 and TRBJ1-4, with D maybe TRBD1 (5 bases). V lost 3 bases and J lost 8, with 10 bases in between. Germline lookup yields CDR1 SGHTA and CDR2 FQGNSA. The CDR3 has 13 amino acids. Here the CDR3 DNA reads TGTGCCAGCAGCTTCGGGACCGGGGAAAAACTGTTTTTT. Protein sequence: CASSFGTGEKLFF.

As to this clone: The same CDR3 also results from other DNA sequences found in this sample. This rearrangement joins TRBV6-1 to TRBJ2-7; D uncertain. Trimming shortened V by 3 bases and J by 2 bases, and 5 bases separated the two germline ends. This CDR3 comprises 12 residues. The germline gives CDR1 MNHNS, CDR2 SASEGT. The CDR3 nucleotides read TGTGCCAGCAGTGATTTGCCCTACGAGCAGTACTTC. Translating gives CASSDLPYEQYF.

With respect to this clone: This clone may be a read error of a much larger clone one base away. J is TRBJ1-4 and V is TRBV4-2; D may be TRBD1 (5 bases). CDR1 and CDR2 from the germline V gene are LGHNA and YNFKEQ. The CDR3 totals 15 residues. The CDR3 region is CASSQSQGTNEKLVF. The CDR3 bases are TGTGCCAGCAGCCAAAGCCAGGGTACTAATGAAAAACTGGTTTTT.

The chain recombines TRBV7-3 with TRBJ1-2; tentatively, D is TRBD1 (5 bases). This CDR3 has 12 amino acids. CDR1 is SGHTA and CDR2 is FQGTGA in the germline V gene. V lost 5 bases and J 8 bases, leaving 12 bases between the germline ends. The CDR3, as DNA: TGTGCCAGCAGCGGGGGAGGAGGAGGCTACACCTTC. Translated, it gives CASSGGGGGYTF. Full variable domain (missing parts from reference TRBV7-3 and TRBJ1-2): GAGVSQTPSNKVTEKGKYVELRCDPISGHTALYWYRQSLGQGPEFLIYFQGTGAADDSGLPNDRFFAVRPEGSVSTLKIQRTERGDSAVYLCASSGGGGGYTFGSGTRLTVV.

In its sample, this clone was seen once. V is TRBV9 and J is TRBJ2-3, with 9 bases matching TRBD1. This CDR3 contains 14 residues. CDR1 is SGDLS and CDR2 is YYNGEE in the germline V gene. Trimming at V came to 2 bases and at J to 4 bases, leaving 2 bases not matched to a gene. The DNA of the CDR3 is TGTGCCAGCAGCGTTACAGGGGGCTCAGATACGCAGTATTTT. Protein sequence: CASSVTGGSDTQYF. Filled out from reference TRBV9 and TRBJ2-3, the complete variable domain reads DSGVTQTPKHLITATGQRVTLRCSPRSGDLSVYWYQQSLDQGLQFLIQYYNGEERAKGNILERFSAQQFPDLHSELNLSSLELGDSALYFCASSVTGGSDTQYFGPGTRLTVL.

This clone was seen only a few times. Other DNA variants within this sample encode the same CDR3. The chain joins TRBV5-6 to TRBJ2-5; 9 bases match TRBD1. Germline V gives CDR1 SGHDT, CDR2 YYEEEE. CDR3 size: 15 residues. V was clipped by 0 bases and J by 4 bases; unmatched bases: 4. CDR3 coding DNA: TGTGCCAGCAGCTTGGACAGGGGGCGAGGAGAGACCCAGTACTTC. It translates to CASSLDRGRGETQYF.

The chain combines TRBV5-1 with TRBJ2-5, with 13 bases fitting TRBD2. In germline, CDR1 is SGHRS, CDR2 YFSETQ. This CDR3 contains 15 residues. V was clipped by 4 bases and J by 5 bases; unmatched bases: 5. As DNA, the CDR3 is TGCGCCAGCAGCGCGGGACTAGCGGGACGGGAGACCCAGTACTTC. Protein product: CASSAGLAGRETQYF.

The chain is built from TRBV29-1 and TRBJ2-5; TRBD1 might be the D (5 bases). Trimming removed 6 bases at V and 0 bases at J, with 17 bases between. CDR1 is SQVTM, CDR2 ANQGSEA, per germline. The length of the CDR3 is 15 residues. CDR3 nucleotides: TGCAGCGTCAAACCCTATTACAGGTACCAAGAGACCCAGTACTTC. This gives the protein CSVKPYYRYQETQYF.

The sample holds a few counts of this clone. The gene calls are TRBV4-2 and TRBJ1-1; 8 bases agree with TRBD1. This CDR3 has 15 residues. Germline values: CDR1 LGHNA, CDR2 YNFKEQ. V lost 6 bases and J lost 5; bases outside the gene matches: 11. The CDR3 sequence: CASRETTGVRTEAFF. The CDR3 DNA reads as TGTGCCAGCAGGGAGACGACAGGGGTGCGAACTGAAGCTTTCTTT.

This clone was recorded only once. The V gene is TRBV7-9, the J gene TRBJ2-1; the match to TRBD2 covers 7 bases. The CDR3 covers 16 residues. With V trimmed by 4 bases and J by 0 bases, 6 bases remained unmatched. Looked up from germline, CDR1 is SEHNR and CDR2 is FQNEAQ (reference sequence). The DNA of the CDR3 is TGTGCCAGCAGCTCCTTCAGCGGGGACTCCTACAATGAGCAGTTCTTC. The encoded protein is CASSSFSGDSYNEQFF.

The chain recombines TRBV2 with TRBJ1-5; possibly TRBD1 for D (6 bases). CDR3 length: 14 amino acids. V was pared by 3 bases and J by 4 bases, with 10 bases between. In germline, CDR1 is SNHLY, CDR2 FYNNEI. The CDR3, as DNA: TGTGCCAGCAGTGACCAGGGGATTAATCAGCCCCAGCATTTT. Its translation: CASSDQGINQPQHF.

The chain combines TRBV7-9 with TRBJ2-5; the D is unclear. The germline CDR1 and CDR2 sequences are SEHNR and FQNEAQ (reference sequence). The germline V and J ends were trimmed by 4 bases and 0 bases, with 15 bases remaining between them. The CDR3 runs 16 residues. DNA for the CDR3: TGTGCCAGCAGCTCGTACCTCCTGTTGGACCAAGAGACCCAGTACTTC. As protein: CASSSYLLLDQETQYF.

This clone was observed at least ten times. The J gene is TRBJ1-1, the V gene TRBV7-3; TRBD1 aligns across 8 bases. Germline-derived CDR1 and CDR2 are SGHTA and FQGTGA. There are 12 residues in the CDR3. Trimming took 5 bases from V and 13 from J; bases not matched to a gene: 9. The CDR3 is CASSPGQGVVFF. The CDR3 nucleotides are TGTGCCAGCAGCCCTGGACAGGGTGTTGTTTTCTTT.

The rearrangement uses TRBV27 and TRBJ2-1; possible D gene TRBD2, 6 bases. V was shortened by 5 bases and J by 4 bases, with 12 bases between the two germline ends. The CDR3 totals 14 residues. Germline V gives CDR1 MNHEY, CDR2 SMNVEV (reference sequence). CDR3 coding DNA: TGTGCCAGCAGTAGGTTAGCGGAGTACAATGAGCAGTTCTTC. Amino acid sequence: CASSRLAEYNEQFF.

This chain connects TRBV7-2 to TRBJ2-7; 8 positions match TRBD1. CDR1 is SGHTA, CDR2 FQGNSA, per germline. The CDR3 is 15 residues long. V shed 4 bases and J 0 bases; nucleotides not matched to a gene: 5. The CDR3 here is CASSSRTGSSYEQYF. The CDR3 region has the DNA TGTGCCAGCAGCTCCCGGACAGGGAGCTCCTACGAGCAGTACTTC.

This clone came up a few times. The genes are TRBV14 and TRBJ2-5, with TRBD1 as a possible D gene (5 bases). Between the trimmed V and J ends, which lost 1 base and 8 bases, there was a span of 11 bases. The germline V gene encodes CDR1 SGHDN and CDR2 FVKESK. CDR3 size: 13 residues. DNA for the CDR3: TGTGCCAGCAGCCAAGCCCAGGGCGGAACCCAGTACTTC. It yields the protein CASSQAQGGTQYF.

The CDR3 DNA sequence: TGTGCCAGCAGTTACCCGGGACAGGGTAACTATGGCTACACCTTC. This sequence encodes CASSYPGQGNYGYTF. V and J are TRBV6-6 and TRBJ1-2, with 9 positions matching TRBD1. After removal of 2 bases from V and 1 base from J, the junction contained 2 bases not matched to a gene. The germline CDR1 and CDR2 sequences are MNHNY and SVGAGI (reference sequence). CDR3 length: 15 amino acids.

The chain has TRBV11-2 and TRBJ2-7; tentatively, D is TRBD1 or TRBD2 (5 bases each). V was trimmed by 6 bases and J by 2 bases, leaving 14 bases between them. Germline V CDR1 and CDR2: SGHAT, FQNNGV. The CDR3 length is 14 residues. The CDR3 loop reads CASRKTGDPYEQYF. The CDR3 DNA is TGTGCCAGCAGGAAGACTGGGGACCCCTACGAGCAGTACTTC.